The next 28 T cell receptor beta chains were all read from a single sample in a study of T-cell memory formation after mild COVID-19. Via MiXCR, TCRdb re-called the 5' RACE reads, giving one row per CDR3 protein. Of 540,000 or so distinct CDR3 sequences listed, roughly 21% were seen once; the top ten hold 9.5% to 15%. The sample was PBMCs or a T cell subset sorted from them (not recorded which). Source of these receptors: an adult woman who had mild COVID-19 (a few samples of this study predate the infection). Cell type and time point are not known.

The CDR3 sequence is CASSLDGGGLATDTQYF. CDR3 bases: TGTGCCAGCAGCTTAGATGGTGGCGGACTAGCAACAGATACGCAGTATTTT. The rearrangement links TRBV11-3 to TRBJ2-3, with 8 bases matching TRBD2. The length of the CDR3 is 17 residues. J lost 3 bases, V lost 0 bases, and 8 bases had no gene match. Looked up from germline, CDR1 is SGHNT and CDR2 is YENEEA.

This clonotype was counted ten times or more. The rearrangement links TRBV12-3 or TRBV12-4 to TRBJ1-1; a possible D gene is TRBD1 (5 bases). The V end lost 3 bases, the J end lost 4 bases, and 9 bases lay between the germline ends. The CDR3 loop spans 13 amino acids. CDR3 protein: CASSLGGTTEAFF. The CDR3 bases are TGTGCCAGCAGTTTGGGGGGGACCACTGAAGCTTTCTTT.

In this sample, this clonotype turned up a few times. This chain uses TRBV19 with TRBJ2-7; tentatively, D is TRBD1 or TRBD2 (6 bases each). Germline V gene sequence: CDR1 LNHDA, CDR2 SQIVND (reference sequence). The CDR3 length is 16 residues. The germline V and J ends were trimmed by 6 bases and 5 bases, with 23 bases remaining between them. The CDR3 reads CASSAARQASGDEQYF. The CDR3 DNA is TGTGCCAGTAGCGCCGCCCGACAGGCCTCGGGGGACGAGCAGTACTTC.

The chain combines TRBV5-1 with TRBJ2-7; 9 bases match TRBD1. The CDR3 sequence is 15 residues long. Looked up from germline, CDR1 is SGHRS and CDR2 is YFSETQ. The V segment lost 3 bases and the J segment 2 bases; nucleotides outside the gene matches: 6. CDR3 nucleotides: TGCGCCAGCAGCTCGGGACAGGGAGGACCCTACGAGCAGTACTTC. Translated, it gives CASSSGQGGPYEQYF.

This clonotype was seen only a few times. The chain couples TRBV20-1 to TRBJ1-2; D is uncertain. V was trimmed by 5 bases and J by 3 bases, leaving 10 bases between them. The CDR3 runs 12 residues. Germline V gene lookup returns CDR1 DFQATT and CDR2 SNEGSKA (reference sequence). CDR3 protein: CSASRPDYGYTF. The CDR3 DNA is TGCAGTGCTTCAAGGCCTGACTATGGCTACACCTTC.

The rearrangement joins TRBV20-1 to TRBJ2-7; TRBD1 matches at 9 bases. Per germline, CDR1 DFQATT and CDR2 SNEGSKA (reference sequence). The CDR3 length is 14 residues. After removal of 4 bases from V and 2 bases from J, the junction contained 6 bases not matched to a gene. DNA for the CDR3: TGCAGTGCTACTCCCACAGGGGGCCCCTACGAGCAGTACTTC. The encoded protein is CSATPTGGPYEQYF.

The CDR3: CASSEASGREQETQYF. CDR3 nucleotides: TGTGCCAGCAGTGAAGCTAGCGGGAGGGAGCAAGAGACCCAGTACTTC. This chain connects TRBV6-1 to TRBJ2-5, with 11 bases fitting TRBD2. The CDR3 is 16 amino acids. Germline V gives CDR1 MNHNS, CDR2 SASEGT. Unmatched junction bases numbered 2, after V lost 0 bases and J lost 2 bases.

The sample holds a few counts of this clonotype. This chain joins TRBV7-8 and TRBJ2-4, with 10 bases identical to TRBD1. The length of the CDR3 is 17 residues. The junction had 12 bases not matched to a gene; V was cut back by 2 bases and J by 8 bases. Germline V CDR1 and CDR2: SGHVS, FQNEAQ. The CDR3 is CASSLRAGQGKDDIQYF. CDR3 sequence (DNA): TGTGCCAGCAGCTTACGAGCGGGACAGGGGAAAGATGACATTCAGTACTTC.

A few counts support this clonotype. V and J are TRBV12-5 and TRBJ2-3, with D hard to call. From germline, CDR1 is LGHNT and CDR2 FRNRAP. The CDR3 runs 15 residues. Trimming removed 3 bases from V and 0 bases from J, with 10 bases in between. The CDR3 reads CASGFGDPSTDTQYF. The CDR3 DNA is TGTGCTAGTGGTTTTGGAGACCCTAGCACAGATACGCAGTATTTT.

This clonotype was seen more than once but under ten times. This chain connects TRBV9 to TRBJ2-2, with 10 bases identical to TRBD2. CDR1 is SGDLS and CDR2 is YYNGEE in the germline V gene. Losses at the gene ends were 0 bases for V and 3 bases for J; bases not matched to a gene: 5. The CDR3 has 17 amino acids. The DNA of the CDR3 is TGTGCCAGCAGCGTAGCCTCTCTAGCGGGGGACACCGGGGAGCTGTTTTTT. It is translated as CASSVASLAGDTGELFF.

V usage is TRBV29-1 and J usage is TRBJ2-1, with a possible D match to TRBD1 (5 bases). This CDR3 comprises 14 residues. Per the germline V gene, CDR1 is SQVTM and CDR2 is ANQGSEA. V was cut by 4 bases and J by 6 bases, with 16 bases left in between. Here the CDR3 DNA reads TGCAGCGTTGGCCGACAGAAGGGTAGCAATGAGCAGTTCTTC. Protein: CSVGRQKGSNEQFF.

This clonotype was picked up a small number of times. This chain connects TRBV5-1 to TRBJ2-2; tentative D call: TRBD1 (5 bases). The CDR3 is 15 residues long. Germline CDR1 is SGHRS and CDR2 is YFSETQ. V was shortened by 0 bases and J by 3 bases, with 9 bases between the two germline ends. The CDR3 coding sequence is TGCGCCAGCAGCTTGGTACAAGGGGACACCGGGGAGCTGTTTTTT. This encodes CASSLVQGDTGELFF. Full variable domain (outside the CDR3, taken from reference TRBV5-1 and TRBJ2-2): KAGVTQTPRYLIKTRGQQVTLSCSPISGHRSVSWYQQTPGQGLQFLFEYFSETQRNKGNFPGRFSGRQFSNSRSEMNVSTLELGDSALYLCASSLVQGDTGELFFGEGSRLTVL.

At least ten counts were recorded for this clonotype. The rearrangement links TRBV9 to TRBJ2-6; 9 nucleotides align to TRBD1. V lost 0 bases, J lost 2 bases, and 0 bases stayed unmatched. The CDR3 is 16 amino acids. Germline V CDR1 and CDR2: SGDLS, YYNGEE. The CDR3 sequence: CASSVGQGAGANVLTF. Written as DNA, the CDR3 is TGTGCCAGCAGCGTAGGACAGGGGGCTGGGGCCAACGTCCTGACTTTC. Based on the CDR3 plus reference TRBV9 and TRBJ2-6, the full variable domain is DSGVTQTPKHLITATGQRVTLRCSPRSGDLSVYWYQQSLDQGLQFLIQYYNGEERAKGNILERFSAQQFPDLHSELNLSSLELGDSALYFCASSVGQGAGANVLTFGAGSRLTVL.

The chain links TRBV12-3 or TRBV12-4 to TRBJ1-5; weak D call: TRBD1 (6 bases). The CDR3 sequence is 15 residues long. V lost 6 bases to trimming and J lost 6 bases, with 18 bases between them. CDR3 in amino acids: CASSPSGRGGQPQHF. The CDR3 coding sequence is TGTGCCAGCAGCCCTAGTGGCAGGGGAGGTCAGCCCCAGCATTTT.

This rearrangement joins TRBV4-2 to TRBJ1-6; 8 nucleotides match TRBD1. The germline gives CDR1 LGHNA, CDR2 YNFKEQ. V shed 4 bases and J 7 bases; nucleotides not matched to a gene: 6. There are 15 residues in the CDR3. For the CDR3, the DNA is TGTGCCAGCAGCCCACAGGGACAGGCAAATTCACCCCTCCACTTT. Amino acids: CASSPQGQANSPLHF.

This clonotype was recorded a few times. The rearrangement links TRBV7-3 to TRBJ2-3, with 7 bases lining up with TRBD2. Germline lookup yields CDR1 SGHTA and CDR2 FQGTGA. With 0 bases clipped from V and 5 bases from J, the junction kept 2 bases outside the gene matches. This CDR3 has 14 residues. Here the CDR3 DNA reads TGTGCCAGCAGCTTAACGCCGGGAGGAGATACGCAGTATTTT. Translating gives CASSLTPGGDTQYF.

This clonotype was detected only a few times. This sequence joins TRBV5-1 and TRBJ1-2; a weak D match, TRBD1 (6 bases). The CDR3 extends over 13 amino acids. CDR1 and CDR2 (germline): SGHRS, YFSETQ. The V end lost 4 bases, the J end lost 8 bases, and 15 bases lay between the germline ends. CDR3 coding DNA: TGCGCCAGCAGCGGAGCCGGGACAATGGGCTACACCTTC. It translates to CASSGAGTMGYTF.

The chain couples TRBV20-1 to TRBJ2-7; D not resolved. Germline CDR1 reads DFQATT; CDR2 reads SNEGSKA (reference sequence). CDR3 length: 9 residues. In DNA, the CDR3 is TGCAGCGAACTCGGGTACAGATACGTC. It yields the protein CSELGYRYV.

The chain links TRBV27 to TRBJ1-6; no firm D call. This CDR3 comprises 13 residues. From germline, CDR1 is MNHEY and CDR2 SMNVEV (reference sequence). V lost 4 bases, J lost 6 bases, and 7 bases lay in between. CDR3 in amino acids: CASSSIGNSPLHF. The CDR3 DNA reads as TGTGCCAGCAGTTCCATCGGTAATTCACCCCTCCACTTT.

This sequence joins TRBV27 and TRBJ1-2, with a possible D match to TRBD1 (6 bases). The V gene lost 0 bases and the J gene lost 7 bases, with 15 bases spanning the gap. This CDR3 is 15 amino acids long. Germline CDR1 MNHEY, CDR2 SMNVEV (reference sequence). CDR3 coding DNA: TGTGCCAGCAGTTTATCCAGGGGCGGGTTGTTTGGCTACACCTTC. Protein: CASSLSRGGLFGYTF.

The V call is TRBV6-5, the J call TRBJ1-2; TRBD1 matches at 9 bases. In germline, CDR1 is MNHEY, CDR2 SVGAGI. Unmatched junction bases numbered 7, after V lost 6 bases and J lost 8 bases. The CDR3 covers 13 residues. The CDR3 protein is CASRPGTGRGYTF. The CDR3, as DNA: TGTGCCAGCAGGCCCGGGACAGGGCGAGGCTACACCTTC.

The CDR3 reads CASSQGRDWSYEQYF. The CDR3 DNA reads as TGCGCCAGCAGCCAAGGTCGGGACTGGTCCTACGAGCAGTACTTC. The chain joins TRBV4-1 to TRBJ2-7; weak D call: TRBD2 (6 bases). V was clipped by 1 base and J by 1 base, with 11 bases between them. This CDR3 contains 15 residues. Looked up from germline, CDR1 is MGHRA and CDR2 is YSYEKL.

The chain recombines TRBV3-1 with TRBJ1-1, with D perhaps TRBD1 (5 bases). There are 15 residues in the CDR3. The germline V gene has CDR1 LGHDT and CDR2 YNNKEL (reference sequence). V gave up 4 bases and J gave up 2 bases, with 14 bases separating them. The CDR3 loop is CASSPGPAANTEAFF. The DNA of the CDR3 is TGTGCCAGCAGCCCAGGGCCGGCGGCTAACACTGAAGCTTTCTTT.

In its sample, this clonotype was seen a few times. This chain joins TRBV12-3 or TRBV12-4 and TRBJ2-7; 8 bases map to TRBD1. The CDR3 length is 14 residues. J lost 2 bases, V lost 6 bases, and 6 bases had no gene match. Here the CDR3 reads CASRSTGATYEQYF. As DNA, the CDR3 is TGTGCCAGCAGGTCGACAGGGGCGACCTACGAGCAGTACTTC.

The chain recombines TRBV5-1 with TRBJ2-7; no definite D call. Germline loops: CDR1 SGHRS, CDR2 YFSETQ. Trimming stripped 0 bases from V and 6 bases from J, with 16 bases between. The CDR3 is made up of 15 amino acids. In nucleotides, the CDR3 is TGCGCCAGCAGCTTGGGTCCAGGACCATCGGGCGAGCAGTACTTC. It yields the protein CASSLGPGPSGEQYF.

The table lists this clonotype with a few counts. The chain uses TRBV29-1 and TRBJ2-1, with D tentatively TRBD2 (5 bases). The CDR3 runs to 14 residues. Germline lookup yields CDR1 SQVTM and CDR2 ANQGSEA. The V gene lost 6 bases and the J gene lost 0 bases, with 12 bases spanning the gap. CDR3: CSVSGPVSYNEQFF. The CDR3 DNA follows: TGCAGCGTAAGCGGACCCGTCTCCTACAATGAGCAGTTCTTC.

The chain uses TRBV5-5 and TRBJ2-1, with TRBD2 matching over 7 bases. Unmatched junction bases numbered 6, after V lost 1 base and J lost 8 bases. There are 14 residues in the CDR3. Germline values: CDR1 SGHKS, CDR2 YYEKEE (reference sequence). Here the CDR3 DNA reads TGTGCCAGCAGCTTGAGCTCCACTAGCGATGAGCAGTTCTTC. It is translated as CASSLSSTSDEQFF.

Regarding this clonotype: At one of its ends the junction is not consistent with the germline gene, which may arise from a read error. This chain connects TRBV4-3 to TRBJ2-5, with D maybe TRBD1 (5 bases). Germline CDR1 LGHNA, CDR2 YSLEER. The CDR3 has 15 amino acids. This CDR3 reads CASSHSQGRMETQYF. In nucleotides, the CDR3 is TGCGCCAGCAGCCATTCCCAGGGTCGTATGGAGACCCAGTATTTC.